Here is one T cell receptor (beta chain) with its context. This entry is derived from a study of T cells in Graves' hyperthyroidism and ophthalmopathy. Amplification targeted TCR beta CDR3 regions from RNA transcripts. An initial round of RT-PCR targeting the TCR CDR3 relied on the HTBI primer set. Via MiXCR, TCRdb re-called the multiplex PCR reads, giving one row per CDR3 protein. The data show hundreds of thousands of distinct CDR3 sequences, about 38% seen once. Trimming took 2 bases from V and 4 from J, leaving 10 bases between them. The CDR3 spans 15 residues. Germline V gives CDR1 SGHDT, CDR2 YYEEEE.

The gene calls are TRBV5-6 and TRBJ1-6; a possible D gene is TRBD1 (5 bases). The sequence derives from a man younger than 35 with Graves' hyperthyroidism. The material sequenced was blood. CDR3 in amino acids: CASSFTGIYNSPLHF. CDR3 bases: TGTGCCAGCAGCTTCACAGGAATATATAATTCACCCCTCCACTTT. Supplemented by reference TRBV5-6 and TRBJ1-6, the full variable domain reads DAGVTQSPTHLIKTRGQQVTLRCSPKSGHDTVSWYQQALGQGPQFIFQYYEEEERQRGNFPDRFSGHQFPNYSSELNVNALLLGDSALYLCASSFTGIYNSPLHFGNGTRLTVT.